This TCR beta chain was documented in a study of shared clonotypes between healthy human individuals. The investigators split CD4+ cells into a CD45RA+ naive subset and a CD45RA-negative memory subset. This CDR3 has 12 amino acids. V was trimmed by 3 bases and J by 10 bases, leaving 10 bases between them. In germline, CDR1 is KGHSH, CDR2 LQKENI. Assay used: immunoSEQ multiplex PCR; TCRdb lists only in-frame clones, some missing. The sample carries 1 million to 1.3 million clones, roughly 74% recorded once. Concerning this clone: The antigen remains unidentified.

Notes on the study in general: Despite large depth, rarefaction showed incomplete sorted-subset sequencing. Among a handful of donors, roughly 5% of naive CD4 clonotypes were found in common.

The receptor's source is a man younger than 30 in good health. Some clones in this sample may be carry-over from other donors' samples. The rearrangement joins TRBV18 to TRBJ2-1, with no clear D. Sequencing input: memory CD4+ T cells from PBMCs. The subset is: CD45RA-negative fraction. The chain's CDR3 is CASSPTGTEQFF. The CDR3, as DNA: TGTGCCAGCTCACCCACCGGCACAGAGCAGTTCTTC.